This T cell receptor (beta chain) was sequenced in a study of blood T cell repertoires in COVID-19. Study information: Sites in the United States, Italy and Spain provided acute and convalescent COVID-19 samples. PBMCs, B-cell-depleted T cells, or T cells were the source of the cDNA or gDNA that made up the material.

The CDR3 is made up of 16 amino acids. Germline CDR1 reads KGHSH; CDR2 reads LQKENI. J was trimmed by 4 bases and V by 3 bases; bases with no gene match: 6. In the original processing: Amplified reference gene primers provided the basis for estimating nucleated cell counts. Sequencing was performed with immunoSEQ multiplex PCR; in TCRdb, only in-frame clones are kept and a portion is missing. D and trimming were read from the DNA, whereas the V and J calls and clone size are those reported in that table. The table lists 110,000 to 150,000 clones, around 86% of them singletons, with roughly 1.6% in the top ten.

Sequenced: peripheral blood. This sequence was found in a human donor in a cohort sampled during active COVID-19. This chain uses TRBV18 with TRBJ2-5; TRBD2 matches 12 bases. CDR3 DNA: TGTGCCAGCTCACCCAGACTAGCGGGAGTAGGAGAGACCCAGTACTTC. Translated: CASSPRLAGVGETQYF.